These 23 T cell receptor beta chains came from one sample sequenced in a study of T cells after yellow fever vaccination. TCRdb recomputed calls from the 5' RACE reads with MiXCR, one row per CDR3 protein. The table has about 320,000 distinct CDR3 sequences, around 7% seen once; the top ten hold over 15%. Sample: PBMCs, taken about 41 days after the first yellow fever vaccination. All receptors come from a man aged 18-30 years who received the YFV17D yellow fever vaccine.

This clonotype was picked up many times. The chain's CDR3 is CASSPGGSYEQYV. CDR3 bases: TGTGCCAGCAGCCCCGGGGGCTCCTACGAGCAGTACGTC. The chain employs TRBV7-9 and TRBJ2-7; TRBD2 might be the D (6 bases). Germline assignment: CDR1 SEHNR and CDR2 FQNEAQ (reference sequence). The CDR3 runs to 13 residues. Trimming removed 5 bases at V and 0 bases at J, with 8 bases between.

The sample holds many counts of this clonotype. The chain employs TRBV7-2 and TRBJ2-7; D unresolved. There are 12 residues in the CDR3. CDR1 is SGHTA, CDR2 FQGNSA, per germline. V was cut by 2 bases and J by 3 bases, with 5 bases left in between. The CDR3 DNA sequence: TGTGCCAGCAGCTTATCTGGCTACGAGCAGTACTTC. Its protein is CASSLSGYEQYF.

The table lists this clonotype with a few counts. CDR3 bases: TGCGCCAGCAGCTTATCGCGGGGGGTGCGCACCGGGGAGCTGTTTTTT. Protein: CASSLSRGVRTGELFF. The J gene is TRBJ2-2, the V gene TRBV5-1; 8 bases fit TRBD2. The CDR3 sequence is 16 residues long. Germline lookup yields CDR1 SGHRS and CDR2 YFSETQ. J gave up 4 bases and V 2 bases, and 7 bases lay outside the gene matches.

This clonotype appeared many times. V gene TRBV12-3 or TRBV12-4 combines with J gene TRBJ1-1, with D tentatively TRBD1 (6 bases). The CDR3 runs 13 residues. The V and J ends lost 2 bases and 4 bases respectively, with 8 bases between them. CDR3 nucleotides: TGTGCCAGCAGTTTACAGGGGTTCACTGAAGCTTTCTTT. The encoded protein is CASSLQGFTEAFF.

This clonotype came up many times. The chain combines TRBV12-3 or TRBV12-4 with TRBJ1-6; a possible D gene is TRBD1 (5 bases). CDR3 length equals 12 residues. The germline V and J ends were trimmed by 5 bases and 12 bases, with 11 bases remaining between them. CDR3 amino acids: CASSRDGGPLHF. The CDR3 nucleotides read TGTGCCAGCAGTCGGGACGGGGGACCCCTCCACTTT.

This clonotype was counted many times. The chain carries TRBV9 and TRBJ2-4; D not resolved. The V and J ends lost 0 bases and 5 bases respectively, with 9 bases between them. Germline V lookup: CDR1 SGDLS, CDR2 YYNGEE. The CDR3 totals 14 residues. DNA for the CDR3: TGTGCCAGCAGCGTAGGGCTGGGCCAAAACATTCAGTACTTC. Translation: CASSVGLGQNIQYF.

CDR3 bases: TGTGCCAGCAGTTTATTAGGGACAGGGCCTCCCGAGCAGTTCTTC. Translated, it gives CASSLLGTGPPEQFF. This chain connects TRBV28 to TRBJ2-1; TRBD1 aligns across 9 bases. V lost 1 base and J lost 10; bases outside the gene matches: 8. The CDR3 has 15 residues. Per germline, CDR1 MDHEN and CDR2 SYDVKM.

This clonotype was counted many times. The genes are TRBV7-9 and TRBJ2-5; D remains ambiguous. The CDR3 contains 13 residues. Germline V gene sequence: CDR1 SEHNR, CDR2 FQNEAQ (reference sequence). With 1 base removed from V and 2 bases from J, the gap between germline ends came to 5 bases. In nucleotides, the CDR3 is TGTGCCAGCAGCTTAGGGTTTCAAGAGACCCAGTACTTC. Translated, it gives CASSLGFQETQYF.

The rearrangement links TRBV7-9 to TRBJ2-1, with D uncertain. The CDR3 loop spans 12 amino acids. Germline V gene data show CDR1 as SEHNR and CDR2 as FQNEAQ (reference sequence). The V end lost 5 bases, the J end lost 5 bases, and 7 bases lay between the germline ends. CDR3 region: CASSVVNNEQFF. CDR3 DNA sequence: TGTGCCAGCAGCGTGGTAAACAATGAGCAGTTCTTC.

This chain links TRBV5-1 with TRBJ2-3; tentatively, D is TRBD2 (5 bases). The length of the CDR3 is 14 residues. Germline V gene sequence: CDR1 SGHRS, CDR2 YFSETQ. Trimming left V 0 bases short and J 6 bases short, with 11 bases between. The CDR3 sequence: CASSLELEGDTQYF. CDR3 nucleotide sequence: TGCGCCAGCAGCTTGGAACTTGAGGGCGATACGCAGTATTTT.

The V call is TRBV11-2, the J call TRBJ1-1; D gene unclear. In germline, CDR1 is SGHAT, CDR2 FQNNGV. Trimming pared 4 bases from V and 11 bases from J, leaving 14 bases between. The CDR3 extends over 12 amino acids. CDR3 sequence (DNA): TGTGCCAGCAGCTATACCCACCTTACGGCTTTCTTT. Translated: CASSYTHLTAFF.

The CDR3 region has the DNA TGTGCCAGCAGTGATCATGAGGGACTAGCGGTAAATGAGCAGTTCTTC. This codes for CASSDHEGLAVNEQFF. The chain carries TRBV6-1 and TRBJ2-1; 11 bases align to TRBD2. Germline CDR1 and CDR2: MNHNS and SASEGT. This CDR3 is 16 amino acids long. The V gene end was trimmed by 3 bases and the J gene end by 7 bases; junction bases not matched to a gene: 8.

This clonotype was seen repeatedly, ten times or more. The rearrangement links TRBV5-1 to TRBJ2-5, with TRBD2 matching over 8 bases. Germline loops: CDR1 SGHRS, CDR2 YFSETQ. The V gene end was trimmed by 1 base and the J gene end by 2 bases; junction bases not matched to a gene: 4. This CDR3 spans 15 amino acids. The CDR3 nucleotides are TGCGCCAGCAGCTTGAGGACTAGCCAACAAGAGACCCAGTACTTC. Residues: CASSLRTSQQETQYF.

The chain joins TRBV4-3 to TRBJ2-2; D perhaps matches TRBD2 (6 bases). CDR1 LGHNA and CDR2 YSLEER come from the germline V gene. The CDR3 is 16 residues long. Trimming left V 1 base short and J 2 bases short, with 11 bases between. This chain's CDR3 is CASSQVSGGNTGELFF. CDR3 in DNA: TGCGCCAGCAGCCAAGTTTCCGGGGGAAACACCGGGGAGCTGTTTTTT.

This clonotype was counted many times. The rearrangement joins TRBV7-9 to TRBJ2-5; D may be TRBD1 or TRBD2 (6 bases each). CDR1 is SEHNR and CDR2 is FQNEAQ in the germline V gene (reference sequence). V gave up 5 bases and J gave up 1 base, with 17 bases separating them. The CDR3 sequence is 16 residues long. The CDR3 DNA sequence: TGTGCCAGCAGCCGCCCAGGGGTGCGGGGCCAAGAGACCCAGTACTTC. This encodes CASSRPGVRGQETQYF.

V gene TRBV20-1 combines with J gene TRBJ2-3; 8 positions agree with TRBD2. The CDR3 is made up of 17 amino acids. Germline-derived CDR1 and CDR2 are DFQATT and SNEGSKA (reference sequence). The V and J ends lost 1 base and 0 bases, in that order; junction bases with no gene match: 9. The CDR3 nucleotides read TGCAGTGCTAGAGCCCCGCCAGCGGGGGTTAGCACAGATACGCAGTATTTT. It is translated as CSARAPPAGVSTDTQYF.

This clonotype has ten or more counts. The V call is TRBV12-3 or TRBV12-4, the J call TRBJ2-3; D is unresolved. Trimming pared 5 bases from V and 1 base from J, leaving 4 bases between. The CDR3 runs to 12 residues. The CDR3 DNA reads TGTGCCAGCAGTACGGGCACAGATACGCAGTATTTT. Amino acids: CASSTGTDTQYF.

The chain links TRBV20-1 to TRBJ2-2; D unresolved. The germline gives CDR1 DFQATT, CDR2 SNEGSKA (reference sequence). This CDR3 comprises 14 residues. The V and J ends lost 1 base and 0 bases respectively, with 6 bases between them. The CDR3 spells CSARGLPNTGELFF. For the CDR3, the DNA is TGCAGTGCTAGAGGTCTCCCGAACACCGGGGAGCTGTTTTTT.

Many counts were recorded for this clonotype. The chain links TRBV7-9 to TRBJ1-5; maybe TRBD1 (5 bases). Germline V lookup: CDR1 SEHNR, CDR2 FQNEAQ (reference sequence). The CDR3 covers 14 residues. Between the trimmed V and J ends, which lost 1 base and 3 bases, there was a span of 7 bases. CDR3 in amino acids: CASSLEDTNQPQHF. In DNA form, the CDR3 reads TGTGCCAGCAGCTTAGAGGACACCAATCAGCCCCAGCATTTT.

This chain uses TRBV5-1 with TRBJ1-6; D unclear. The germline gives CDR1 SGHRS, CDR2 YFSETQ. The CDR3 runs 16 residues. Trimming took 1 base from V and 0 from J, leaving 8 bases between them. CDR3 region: CASSLTASSYNSPLHF. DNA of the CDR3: TGCGCCAGCAGCTTGACAGCCAGCTCCTATAATTCACCCCTCCACTTT.

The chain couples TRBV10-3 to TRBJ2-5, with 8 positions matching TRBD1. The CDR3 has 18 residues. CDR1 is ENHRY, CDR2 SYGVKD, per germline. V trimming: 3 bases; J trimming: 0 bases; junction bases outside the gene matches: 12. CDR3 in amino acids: CAISDALRQGRHQETQYF. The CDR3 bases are TGTGCCATCAGTGATGCGTTGCGACAGGGGAGACACCAAGAGACCCAGTACTTC.

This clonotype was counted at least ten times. CDR3: CASSLFGSGELFF. The CDR3 DNA reads as TGTGCCAGCAGCTTGTTCGGGTCCGGGGAGCTGTTTTTT. This chain uses TRBV5-5 with TRBJ2-2; D unresolved. The CDR3 runs 13 residues. Trimming cost V 1 base and J 6 bases, with 7 bases left between them. Germline assignment: CDR1 SGHKS and CDR2 YYEKEE (reference sequence). Looking up the rest from reference TRBV5-5 and TRBJ2-2 gives the full variable domain: DAGVTQSPTHLIKTRGQQVTLRCSPISGHKSVSWYQQVLGQGPQFIFQYYEKEERGRGNFPDRFSARQFPNYSSELNVNALLLGDSALYLCASSLFGSGELFFGEGSRLTVL.

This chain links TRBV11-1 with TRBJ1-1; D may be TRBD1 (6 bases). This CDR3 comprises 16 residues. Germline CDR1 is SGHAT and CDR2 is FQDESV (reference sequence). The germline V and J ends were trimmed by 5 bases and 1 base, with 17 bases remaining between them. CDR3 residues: CASSLMDSAGNTEAFF. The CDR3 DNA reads TGTGCCAGCAGCCTAATGGACAGCGCAGGGAACACTGAAGCTTTCTTT.